This T cell receptor beta chain was identified during a study of blood T cell repertoires in COVID-19. As for the study in general: Acute and convalescent COVID-19 samples came from the United States, Italy and Spain.

Method: immunoSEQ multiplex PCR; TCRdb's copy keeps in-frame clones and lacks some. The sample holds some 200,000 clones, 75% to 90% seen once. V was pared by 0 bases and J by 0 bases, with 22 bases of the junction left unmatched. This CDR3 spans 24 amino acids. Per the germline V gene, CDR1 is SGHRS and CDR2 is YFSETQ. The age range of participants was roughly 18 to 90 years, with residence in about 25 US areas. Self-reported history from a screening survey and questionnaire set each donor's cohort. Recovered Cohort 3 donors showed two negative PCRs, clearance, or symptom resolution. Material for sequencing was PBMCs or T cells enriched from blood (not recorded which). The source of this sequence is a woman under 30 who had recovered from COVID-19. The genes are TRBV5-1 and TRBJ2-3; 13 bases fit TRBD2. The CDR3 nucleotides are TGCGCCAGCAGCTTGGCCGGGGGACTACTAGCGGGAGGGCCATTTCGTACTAGCACAGATACGCAGTATTTT. Translation: CASSLAGGLLAGGPFRTSTDTQYF. Full variable domain (rest looked up from reference TRBV5-1 and TRBJ2-3): KAGVTQTPRYLIKTRGQQVTLSCSPISGHRSVSWYQQTPGQGLQFLFEYFSETQRNKGNFPGRFSGRQFSNSRSEMNVSTLELGDSALYLCASSLAGGLLAGGPFRTSTDTQYFGPGTRLTVL.